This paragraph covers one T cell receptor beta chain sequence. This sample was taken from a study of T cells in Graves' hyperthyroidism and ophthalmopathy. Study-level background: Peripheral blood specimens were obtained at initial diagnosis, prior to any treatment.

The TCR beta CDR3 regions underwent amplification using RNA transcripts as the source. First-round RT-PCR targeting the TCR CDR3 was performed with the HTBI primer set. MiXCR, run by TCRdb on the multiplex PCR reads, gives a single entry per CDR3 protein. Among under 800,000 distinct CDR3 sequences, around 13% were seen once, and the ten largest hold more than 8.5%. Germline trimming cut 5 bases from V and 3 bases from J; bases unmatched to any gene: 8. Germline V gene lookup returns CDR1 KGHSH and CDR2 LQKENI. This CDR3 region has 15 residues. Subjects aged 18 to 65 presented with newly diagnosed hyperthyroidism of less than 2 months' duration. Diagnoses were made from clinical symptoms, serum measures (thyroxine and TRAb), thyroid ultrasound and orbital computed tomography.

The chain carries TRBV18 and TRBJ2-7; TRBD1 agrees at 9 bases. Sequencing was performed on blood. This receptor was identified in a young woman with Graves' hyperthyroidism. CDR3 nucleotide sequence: TGTGCCAGCTCAACTTGGGACAGGGTCTTCTACGAGCAGTACTTC. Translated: CASSTWDRVFYEQYF. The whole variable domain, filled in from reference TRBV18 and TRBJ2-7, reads NAGVMQNPRHLVRRRGQEARLRCSPMKGHSHVYWYRQLPEEGLKFMVYLQKENIIDESGMPKERFSAEFPKEGPSILRIQQVVRGDSAAYFCASSTWDRVFYEQYFGPGTRLTVT.